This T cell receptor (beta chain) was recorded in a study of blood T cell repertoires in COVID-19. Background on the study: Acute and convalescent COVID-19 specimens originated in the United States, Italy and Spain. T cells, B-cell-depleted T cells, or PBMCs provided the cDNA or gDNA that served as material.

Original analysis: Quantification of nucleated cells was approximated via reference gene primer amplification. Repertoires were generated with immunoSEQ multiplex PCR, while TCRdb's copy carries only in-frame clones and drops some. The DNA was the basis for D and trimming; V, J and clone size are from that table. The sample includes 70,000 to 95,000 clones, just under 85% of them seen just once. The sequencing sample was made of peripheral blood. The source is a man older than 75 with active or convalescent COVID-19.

CDR3 region: CASSLEGGLGIAGNTIYF. CDR3 in DNA: TGCGCCAGCAGCTTGGAAGGGGGCCTAGGAATAGCTGGAAACACCATATATTTT. The gene calls are TRBV5-1 and TRBJ1-3; 7 nucleotides match TRBD1. The V gene end was trimmed by 0 bases and the J gene end by 2 bases; junction bases not matched to a gene: 11. The CDR3 is 18 residues long. Per germline, CDR1 SGHRS and CDR2 YFSETQ.